Listed below are T cell receptor beta chains from one sample, sequenced in a study of OX40 agonist ivuxolimab in advanced cancers. Profiling relied on immunoSEQ multiplex PCR, and the TCRdb table lists in-frame clones only, not all of them. The sample consists of around 140,000 clones, approximately 90% of them appearing once. The sample in question was CD4+ or CD8+ T cells sorted from blood, obtained in a trial of the OX40 agonist ivuxolimab. Receptor source: an adult with an advanced solid tumor such as melanoma, head and neck, liver or kidney cancer. Each CDR3 is given with its conserved first and last residue. The D gene is left open where the match is weak. A row's size may be missing; if present it is once, few, many or a size class.

abundance,d_gene,j_gene,v_gene,CDR3aa,CDR3nt
-,-,TRBJ1-2,TRBV11-2,CASSADWGTYGYTF,TGTGCCAGCAGCGCGGACTGGGGAACCTATGGCTACACCTTC
-,-,TRBJ2-7,TRBV5-4,CASSLFRGSKYEQYF,TGTGCCAGCAGCTTGTTTCGGGGGAGCAAGTACGAGCAGTACTTC
-,TRBD1,TRBJ2-3,TRBV6-5,CASSETGVTDTQYF,TGTGCCAGCTCGGAGACAGGGGTCACAGATACGCAGTATTTT
-,-,TRBJ2-2,TRBV19,CASSLWGWNTGELFF,TGTGCCAGTAGTCTCTGGGGATGGAACACCGGGGAGCTGTTTTTT
-,TRBD1,TRBJ1-2,TRBV30,CAWRLGQGGGGYTF,TGTGCCTGGAGGCTGGGACAGGGGGGCGGGGGCTACACCTTC
-,-,TRBJ2-7,TRBV28,CASSLGGLPATYEQYF,TGTGCCAGCAGTTTAGGGGGCCTACCAGCTACCTACGAGCAGTACTTC
-,-,TRBJ1-6,TRBV2,CASSADIPFGSSPLHF,TGTGCCAGCAGTGCAGACATTCCTTTCGGGAGTTCACCCCTCCACTTT
-,-,TRBJ1-3,TRBV5-1,CASSFEQPTSGNTIYF,TGCGCCAGCAGCTTTGAACAACCAACCTCTGGAAACACCATATATTTT
-,TRBD1,TRBJ2-3,TRBV7-3,CASSLNRGVGDTQYF,TGTGCCAGCAGCTTAAACAGGGGAGTTGGAGATACGCAGTATTTT
few,-,TRBJ1-1,TRBV5-6,CASSPLGRYTEAFF,TGTGCCAGCAGCCCTTTAGGCCGGTACACTGAAGCTTTCTTT
once,-,TRBJ1-1,TRBV7-9,CASSLQAGMNTEAFF,TGTGCCAGCAGCTTACAGGCAGGGATGAACACTGAAGCTTTCTTT
-,TRBD2,TRBJ2-1,TRBV7-3,CASSRLAGGGSGEQFF,TGTGCCAGCAGCCGACTAGCGGGAGGGGGTTCTGGTGAGCAGTTCTTC
once,-,TRBJ1-1,TRBV9,CASSVAPTRNTEAFF,TGTGCCAGCAGCGTAGCCCCCACAAGGAACACTGAAGCTTTCTTT
-,-,TRBJ2-2,TRBV28,CASLLVGPNTGELFF,TGTGCCAGCCTACTAGTGGGGCCAAACACCGGGGAGCTGTTTTTT
-,-,TRBJ2-7,TRBV6-1,CASRRQESSYEQYF,TGTGCCAGCAGGCGACAGGAGAGCTCCTACGAGCAGTACTTC
-,-,TRBJ2-7,TRBV15,CATSRDSNYEQYF,TGTGCCACCAGCAGAGATTCGAACTACGAGCAGTACTTC
-,-,TRBJ2-2,TRBV18,CASSPVATFTGELFF,TGTGCCAGCTCACCAGTGGCCACCTTCACCGGGGAGCTGTTTTTT
-,-,TRBJ1-1,TRBV28,CASSLYGVWTEAFF,TGTGCCAGCAGTTTATATGGGGTTTGGACTGAAGCTTTCTTT
-,-,TRBJ2-3,TRBV28,CASSTSLAVDTQYF,TGTGCCAGCAGCACCTCACTAGCTGTAGATACGCAGTATTTT
-,-,TRBJ2-1,TRBV29-1,CSVWYNRFEQFF,TGCAGCGTGTGGTATAACAGGTTTGAGCAGTTCTTC
few,-,TRBJ2-1,TRBV5-1,CASSLGGGRYYNEQFF,TGCGCCAGCAGCTTGGGAGGAGGGAGATATTACAATGAGCAGTTCTTC
-,TRBD2,TRBJ2-2,TRBV2,CASKLAGNTGELFF,TGTGCCAGCAAGCTAGCGGGGAACACCGGGGAGCTGTTTTTT
-,-,TRBJ1-4,TRBV7-9,CASSLAGLSEKLFF,TGTGCCAGCAGCTTAGCTGGGTTGAGTGAAAAACTGTTTTTT
-,TRBD2,TRBJ2-3,TRBV5-8,CASSLDGAGGTDTQYF,TGTGCCAGCAGCTTGGACGGGGCGGGAGGCACAGATACGCAGTATTTT
-,TRBD2,TRBJ2-3,TRBV10-1,CASSESHGRTDTQYF,TGCGCCAGCAGTGAGTCCCACGGGAGGACAGATACGCAGTATTTT
once,TRBD1,TRBJ1-1,TRBV19,CASIRTGGNTEAFF,TGTGCCAGTATTAGAACAGGGGGGAACACTGAAGCTTTCTTT
-,-,TRBJ1-2,TRBV5-6,CASSFKNSRFGYTF,TGTGCCAGCAGCTTTAAGAACAGCCGCTTTGGCTACACCTTC
-,-,TRBJ2-5,TRBV7-3,CASSSRAAQETQYF,TGTGCCAGCAGCTCAAGGGCGGCTCAAGAGACCCAGTACTTC
-,-,TRBJ1-6,TRBV6-5,CASSYSTEGYNSPLHF,TGTGCCAGCAGTTACTCGACAGAGGGCTATAATTCACCCCTCCACTTT
-,-,TRBJ1-2,TRBV2,CASSPGSPSGYTF,TGTGCCAGCAGTCCAGGGAGTCCCTCTGGCTACACCTTC
-,-,TRBJ2-1,TRBV6-5,CASSYTRYNEQFF,TGTGCCAGCAGTTACACACGCTACAATGAGCAGTTCTTC
-,TRBD1,TRBJ2-3,TRBV7-8,CASSLDDRGLRLWESQYF,TGTGCCAGCAGCTTAGACGACAGGGGGCTGAGGTTATGGGAGTCGCAGTATTTT
-,-,TRBJ1-3,TRBV5-6,CASSLGGGAGNTIYF,TGTGCCAGCAGCCTCGGCGGGGGCGCTGGAAACACCATATATTTT
-,-,TRBJ2-2,TRBV9,CASSVGGAPAGELFF,TGTGCCAGCAGCGTAGGGGGGGCACCCGCCGGGGAGCTGTTTTTT
-,-,TRBJ2-2,TRBV9,CASSVAWDDPSGELFF,TGTGCCAGCAGCGTAGCCTGGGACGACCCGTCCGGGGAGCTGTTTTTT
-,TRBD2,TRBJ2-1,TRBV4-2,CASSQEGPGTSGGRNEQFF,TGTGCCAGCAGCCAAGAGGGTCCCGGGACTAGCGGGGGACGGAATGAGCAGTTCTTC